The 31 T cell receptor beta chains presented below share a single source sample, sequenced in a study of shared clonotypes between healthy human individuals (dated by TCRdb to the early 2020s). Receptor amplification or capture employed the immunoSEQ multiplex PCR assay. In its TCRdb copy, this immuneACCESS table keeps in-frame sequences only and misses some clones. Where compared with another copy, unresolved V genes explain less than half of these, and the others have no known cause. Within this sample are about 2.4 million clones, with approximately 93% of them counted one time only. The top ten clonotypes cover 0.36% of the sample. Sample: naive CD4+ T cells from PBMCs. The label giving this sample's cell subset or site can be read as: CD45RA+ positively selected. The source is a young man in good health. Some clones in this sample may be carry-over from other donors' samples.

The chain joins TRBV25-1 to TRBJ2-5, with 7 bases identical to TRBD1. The CDR3 covers 18 residues. Trimming took 1 base from V and 3 from J; bases not matched to a gene: 14. Germline V gene sequence: CDR1 MGHDK, CDR2 SYGVNS. In DNA form, the CDR3 reads TGTGCCAGCAGTGAATTCCCTGGACCGGGACAGAGAAAAGAGACCCAGTACTTC. Translated: CASSEFPGPGQRKETQYF.

This clone was seen a single time. The rearrangement uses TRBV7-2 and TRBJ2-7; D perhaps matches TRBD2 (5 bases). The CDR3 sequence is 15 residues long. V was pared by 5 bases and J by 1 base, with 15 bases between. Per germline, CDR1 SGHTA and CDR2 FQGNSA. The CDR3 protein is CASSQRSAQSYEQYF. CDR3 bases: TGTGCCAGCAGCCAGCGGAGTGCCCAATCCTACGAGCAGTACTTC. Full variable domain (remainder filled in from reference TRBV7-2 and TRBJ2-7): GAGVSQSPSNKVTEKGKDVELRCDPISGHTALYWYRQSLGQGLEFLIYFQGNSAPDKSGLPSDRFSAERTGGSVSTLTIQRTQQEDSAVYLCASSQRSAQSYEQYFGPGTRLTVT.

Here the CDR3 reads CASSMKGLAGGRVYNEQFF. The CDR3 nucleotides are TGTGCCAGTAGTATGAAAGGACTAGCGGGAGGGAGGGTGTACAATGAGCAGTTCTTC. The rearrangement uses TRBV19 and TRBJ2-1; TRBD2 matches at 15 bases. There are 19 residues in the CDR3. J was trimmed by 4 bases and V by 3 bases; bases with no gene match: 10. Germline V gene lookup returns CDR1 LNHDA and CDR2 SQIVND (reference sequence).

This chain links TRBV28 with TRBJ1-6; perhaps TRBD1 as D (6 bases). The CDR3 has 15 amino acids. The V and J ends lost 7 bases and 0 bases respectively, with 10 bases between them. Germline CDR1 MDHEN, CDR2 SYDVKM. The CDR3 loop reads CASNNRDSYNSPLHF. The CDR3, as DNA: TGTGCCAGCAATAACAGGGACTCCTATAATTCACCCCTCCACTTT.

The J gene is TRBJ2-7, the V gene TRBV7-6, with unresolved D. V lost 3 bases to trimming and J lost 2 bases, with 17 bases between them. From germline, CDR1 is SGHVS and CDR2 FNYEAQ. The CDR3 runs to 16 residues. The CDR3, as DNA: TGTGCCAGCAGCTTGGGTCCCCCCTCCGCTACCTACGAGCAGTACTTC. It translates to CASSLGPPSATYEQYF.

This clone has only one observation. The sample has other DNA sequences that encode this CDR3 too. The V gene is TRBV5-1, the J gene TRBJ2-1, with unresolved D. V was clipped by 2 bases and J by 0 bases, with 9 bases between them. CDR1 and CDR2 from the germline V gene are SGHRS and YFSETQ. This CDR3 region has 15 residues. For the CDR3, the DNA is TGCGCCAGCAGCTTCAGTCAGAGCTCCTACAATGAGCAGTTCTTC. This translates into CASSFSQSSYNEQFF. The full variable domain, in which reference TRBV5-1 and TRBJ2-1 provide the parts outside the CDR3, is KAGVTQTPRYLIKTRGQQVTLSCSPISGHRSVSWYQQTPGQGLQFLFEYFSETQRNKGNFPGRFSGRQFSNSRSEMNVSTLELGDSALYLCASSFSQSSYNEQFFGPGTRLTVL.

This rearrangement joins TRBV5-1 to TRBJ2-7, with a possible D match to TRBD2 (6 bases). V lost 0 bases, J lost 0 bases, and 13 bases lay in between. CDR1 is SGHRS and CDR2 is YFSETQ in the germline V gene. The CDR3 consists of 16 residues. CDR3 protein: CASSLVGSGSSYEQYF. CDR3 sequence (DNA): TGCGCCAGCAGCTTGGTGGGTAGCGGCAGCTCCTACGAGCAGTACTTC.

This sequence joins TRBV4-1 and TRBJ2-3; 7 bases are shared with TRBD1. The CDR3 covers 16 residues. CDR1 and CDR2 from the germline V gene are MGHRA and YSYEKL. J was trimmed by 3 bases and V by 1 base; bases with no gene match: 7. CDR3 in amino acids: CASSQGSAGGTDTQYF. CDR3 sequence (DNA): TGCGCCAGCAGCCAAGGTTCCGCAGGGGGAACAGATACGCAGTATTTT.

The chain couples TRBV11-2 to TRBJ1-4, with 11 bases identical to TRBD1. The J segment lost 7 bases and the V segment lost 5 bases, leaving 6 bases of the junction unmatched. The CDR3 contains 15 residues. CDR1 SGHAT and CDR2 FQNNGV come from the germline V gene. CDR3: CASSIGTGGGEKLFF. In DNA, the CDR3 is TGTGCCAGCAGCATCGGGACAGGGGGAGGTGAAAAACTGTTTTTT.

On this clone itself: The same CDR3 is also encoded by other DNA sequences in this sample. The chain uses TRBV11-2 and TRBJ2-1; D uncertain. The germline V gene has CDR1 SGHAT and CDR2 FQNNGV. The CDR3 is 14 amino acids. Trimming pared 1 base from V and 1 base from J, leaving 5 bases between. The CDR3, as DNA: TGTGCCAGCAGCTTAGGGGGTTCCTACAATGAGCAGTTCTTC. It codes for CASSLGGSYNEQFF.

This clone showed up just a few times. This chain joins TRBV4-2 and TRBJ1-1; 8 bases fit TRBD1. The CDR3 runs 15 residues. The germline CDR1 and CDR2 sequences are LGHNA and YNFKEQ. V was pared by 4 bases and J by 7 bases, with 11 bases of the junction left unmatched. This chain's CDR3 is CASSPRTGRDLEAFF. In DNA form, the CDR3 reads TGTGCCAGCAGCCCTCGGACAGGGAGGGATCTTGAAGCTTTCTTT.

The chain combines TRBV5-1 with TRBJ1-2, with D uncertain. V was trimmed by 0 bases and J by 13 bases, leaving 13 bases between them. The CDR3 totals 12 residues. The germline CDR1 and CDR2 sequences are SGHRS and YFSETQ. The CDR3 DNA reads as TGCGCCAGCAGCTTGGAGGCGGGCCGGGCCACCTTC. As protein: CASSLEAGRATF.

The chain combines TRBV5-1 with TRBJ1-6, with a weak D call TRBD1 (5 bases). The CDR3 extends over 15 amino acids. Germline V CDR1 and CDR2: SGHRS, YFSETQ. Trimming removed 0 bases from V and 11 bases from J, with 15 bases in between. The CDR3 here is CASSLALGTRTPLHF. In nucleotides, the CDR3 is TGCGCCAGCAGCTTGGCCCTGGGGACTAGGACACCCCTCCACTTT.

The genes are TRBV28 and TRBJ1-2; D ambiguous. In germline, CDR1 is MDHEN, CDR2 SYDVKM. The CDR3 runs 12 residues. With 5 bases removed from V and 7 bases from J, the gap between germline ends came to 11 bases. The CDR3 reads CASSTGIGGYTF. In DNA form, the CDR3 reads TGTGCCAGCAGTACTGGGATTGGTGGCTACACCTTC.

The gene calls are TRBV18 and TRBJ1-2, with unresolved D. The CDR3 runs to 13 residues. Germline V CDR1 and CDR2: KGHSH, LQKENI. Between the trimmed V and J ends, which lost 3 bases and 4 bases, there was a span of 9 bases. The CDR3 sequence: CASSPRESYGYTF. Written as DNA, the CDR3 is TGTGCCAGCTCACCGCGGGAGTCCTATGGCTACACCTTC.

This chain connects TRBV27 to TRBJ1-2; 12 bases fit TRBD1. The CDR3 contains 15 residues. Germline CDR1 is MNHEY and CDR2 is SMNVEV (reference sequence). Trimming cost V 4 bases and J 9 bases; bases outside gene matches: 9. CDR3 bases: TGTGCCAGCAGTTGGTCTCTTGGGACAGGGGGCAGCTACACCTTC. Translating it yields CASSWSLGTGGSYTF.

The genes are TRBV28 and TRBJ2-1, with 12 bases aligning to TRBD2. The germline gives CDR1 MDHEN, CDR2 SYDVKM. CDR3 length: 15 amino acids. The V and J ends lost 6 bases and 8 bases, in that order; junction bases with no gene match: 8. CDR3: CASSTTSGSLHEQFF. CDR3 DNA: TGTGCCAGCAGCACGACTAGCGGGAGCCTCCATGAGCAGTTCTTC.

The chain employs TRBV30 and TRBJ1-6; 11 bases line up with TRBD1. With 3 bases clipped from V and 7 bases from J, the junction kept 8 bases outside the gene matches. The CDR3 has 16 amino acids. Germline-derived CDR1 and CDR2 are GTSNPN and SVGIG (reference sequence). In DNA form, the CDR3 reads TGTGCCTGGAGCGGGGACAGGGGGTCGAGAAATTCACCCCTCCACTTT. Its translation: CAWSGDRGSRNSPLHF.

The genes are TRBV9 and TRBJ2-5, with 7 bases matching TRBD1. The CDR3 totals 14 residues. Looked up from germline, CDR1 is SGDLS and CDR2 is YYNGEE. The junction had 7 bases not matched to a gene; V was cut back by 5 bases and J by 3 bases. CDR3 coding DNA: TGTGCCAGCAGACCGACAGGGAGTGAAGAGACCCAGTACTTC. Its translation: CASRPTGSEETQYF.

On this clone: Other DNA variants within this sample encode the same CDR3. The chain carries TRBV2 and TRBJ1-3, with a tentative D call TRBD1 (6 bases). The CDR3 sequence is 13 residues long. V was pared by 6 bases and J by 2 bases, with 8 bases between. CDR1 and CDR2 (germline): SNHLY, FYNNEI. CDR3: CASRQGAGNTIYF. The CDR3 DNA is TGTGCCAGCAGACAGGGTGCTGGAAACACCATATATTTT.

This rearrangement joins TRBV29-1 to TRBJ2-1, with unresolved D. This CDR3 has 13 residues. The germline V and J ends were trimmed by 6 bases and 0 bases, with 9 bases remaining between them. Looked up from germline, CDR1 is SQVTM and CDR2 is ANQGSEA. The CDR3 DNA sequence: TGCAGCGTCAGAGTGGGCTCCTACAATGAGCAGTTCTTC. It encodes CSVRVGSYNEQFF.

CDR3 region: CASSGYRGQHEQYF. The CDR3 DNA reads TGTGCCAGCAGCGGGTACAGGGGGCAGCACGAGCAGTACTTC. The chain is built from TRBV9 and TRBJ2-7; TRBD1 matches at 9 bases. The CDR3 has 14 amino acids. V trimming: 3 bases; J trimming: 5 bases; junction bases outside the gene matches: 6. Germline CDR1 reads SGDLS; CDR2 reads YYNGEE.

J is TRBJ1-1 and V is TRBV19; tentatively, D is TRBD1 (5 bases). The CDR3 has 14 residues. Trimming left V 3 bases short and J 6 bases short, with 14 bases between. The germline CDR1 and CDR2 sequences are LNHDA and SQIVND (reference sequence). The CDR3, as DNA: TGTGCCAGTAGTATGGCAGGCCTGGGGGCTGAAGCTTTCTTT. Translating gives CASSMAGLGAEAFF.

J is TRBJ2-7 and V is TRBV2; D is unresolved. The CDR3 is 14 amino acids. The V and J ends lost 7 bases and 1 base respectively, with 14 bases between them. Germline loops: CDR1 SNHLY, CDR2 FYNNEI. CDR3 sequence (DNA): TGTGCCAGCACAGATGTCGGGCGATCCTACGAGCAGTACTTC. It yields the protein CASTDVGRSYEQYF.

On this clone: Other DNA sequences within the sample encode an identical CDR3. V is TRBV5-1 and J is TRBJ1-2; 7 bases line up with TRBD1. This CDR3 is built from 14 residues. Germline V gene lookup returns CDR1 SGHRS and CDR2 YFSETQ. J gave up 4 bases and V 2 bases, and 5 bases lay outside the gene matches. The chain's CDR3 is CASSFEGAGYGYTF. The CDR3 region has the DNA TGCGCCAGCAGCTTCGAGGGGGCCGGCTATGGCTACACCTTC. Full variable domain (missing parts from reference TRBV5-1 and TRBJ1-2): KAGVTQTPRYLIKTRGQQVTLSCSPISGHRSVSWYQQTPGQGLQFLFEYFSETQRNKGNFPGRFSGRQFSNSRSEMNVSTLELGDSALYLCASSFEGAGYGYTFGSGTRLTVV.

V gene TRBV4-2 combines with J gene TRBJ1-2; TRBD1 is a possible D gene (6 bases). The ends were cut back, 1 base at V and 8 bases at J, with 11 bases in the middle. The germline gives CDR1 LGHNA, CDR2 YNFKEQ. This CDR3 region has 13 residues. The CDR3 reads CASSQGTGRGYTF. The CDR3 DNA follows: TGTGCCAGCAGCCAAGGCACAGGGCGCGGCTACACCTTC.

This rearrangement joins TRBV10-2 to TRBJ1-1, with D unclear. V was clipped by 6 bases and J by 10 bases, with 18 bases between them. The CDR3 runs 13 residues. Germline V lookup: CDR1 WSHSY, CDR2 SAAADI. The DNA of the CDR3 is TGCGCCAGCAGGAGAAGTTTGGCGGACCTAGCTTTCTTT. Translating gives CASRRSLADLAFF.

Regarding this clone: Other DNA sequences in the same sample also yield this CDR3. The rearrangement links TRBV7-9 to TRBJ2-5; no firm D call. The CDR3 is made up of 15 amino acids. With 1 base removed from V and 5 bases from J, the gap between germline ends came to 14 bases. The germline V gene encodes CDR1 SEHNR and CDR2 FQNEAQ (reference sequence). CDR3 nucleotides: TGTGCCAGCAGCTTAGGGGCAGCCCTGGGGGAGACCCAGTACTTC. The encoded protein is CASSLGAALGETQYF.

The chain couples TRBV19 to TRBJ2-4; 8 bases are shared with TRBD1. The V and J ends lost 2 bases and 7 bases, in that order; junction bases with no gene match: 10. This CDR3 spans 16 amino acids. Germline V gene data show CDR1 as LNHDA and CDR2 as SQIVND (reference sequence). In DNA, the CDR3 is TGTGCCAGTAGTATACAGGGGGCCCTGTCCGGGAACATTCAGTACTTC. It yields the protein CASSIQGALSGNIQYF.

The chain recombines TRBV7-2 with TRBJ2-7; D unclear. V lost 5 bases to trimming and J lost 0 bases, with 5 bases between them. The CDR3 contains 12 residues. The V gene's germline CDR1 is SGHTA and CDR2 FQGNSA. The CDR3 DNA sequence: TGTGCCAGCAGCGGCCGCTCCTACGAGCAGTACTTC. This translates into CASSGRSYEQYF.

V is TRBV7-3 and J is TRBJ2-7, with D tentatively TRBD2 (5 bases). The length of the CDR3 is 16 residues. V dropped 3 bases and J dropped 5 bases, with 20 bases sitting between them. CDR1 is SGHTA, CDR2 FQGTGA, per germline. The CDR3 bases are TGTGCCAGCAGCTTCCCCGGGCCGGCAGGAGGACACGAGCAGTACTTC. Encoded protein: CASSFPGPAGGHEQYF.